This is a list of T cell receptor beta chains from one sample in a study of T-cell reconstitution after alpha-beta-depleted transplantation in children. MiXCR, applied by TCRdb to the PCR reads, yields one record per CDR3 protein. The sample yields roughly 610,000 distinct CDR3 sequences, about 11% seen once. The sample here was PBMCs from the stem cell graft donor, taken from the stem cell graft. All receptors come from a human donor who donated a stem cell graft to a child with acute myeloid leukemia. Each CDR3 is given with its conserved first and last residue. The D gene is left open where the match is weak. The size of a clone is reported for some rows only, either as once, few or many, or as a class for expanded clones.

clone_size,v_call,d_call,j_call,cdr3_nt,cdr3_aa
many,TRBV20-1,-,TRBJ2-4,TGCAGTGCTCCAGGGACAAACATTCAGTACTTC,CSAPGTNIQYF
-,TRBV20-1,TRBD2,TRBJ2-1,TGCTGTGCTAGAGATATGGCCCCCACAAGCGGGGGCGCCTACAATGAGCAGTTCTTC,CCARDMAPTSGGAYNEQFF
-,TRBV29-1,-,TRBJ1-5,TGCAGCGCCCGGTTTGTAGAGGGCAATCAGCCCCAGCATTTT,CSARFVEGNQPQHF
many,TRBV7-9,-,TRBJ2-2,TGTGCCAGCGTTACCAACGCGAACACCGGGGAGCTGTTTTTT,CASVTNANTGELFF
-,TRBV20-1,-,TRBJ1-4,TGCAGTGCTAGATTGGGGAGGAAAGAAAAACTGTTTTTT,CSARLGRKEKLFF
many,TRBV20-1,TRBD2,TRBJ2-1,TGCAGTGCTGTAACTAGCGGGAGGGCCTACAATGAGCAGTTCTTC,CSAVTSGRAYNEQFF
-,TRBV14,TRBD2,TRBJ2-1,TGTGCCAGCAGCCAAGATGGACTAGCGCATTCCTCCTACAATGAGCAGTTCTTC,CASSQDGLAHSSYNEQFF
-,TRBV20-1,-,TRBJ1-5,TGCAGTGCTAGAGCCCAGTGGGGAAATCAGCCCCAGCATTTT,CSARAQWGNQPQHF
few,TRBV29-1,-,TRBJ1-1,TGCAGCGTTGGCCGGCCAGAGAACACTGAAGCTTTCTTT,CSVGRPENTEAFF
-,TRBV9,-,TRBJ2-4,TGTGCCAGCAGCGTAGGACAGATGCCCAAAAACATTCAGTACTTC,CASSVGQMPKNIQYF
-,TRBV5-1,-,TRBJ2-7,TGCGCCAGCAGATACGACAGTGCCTACGAGCAGTACTTC,CASRYDSAYEQYF
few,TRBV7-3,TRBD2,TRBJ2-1,TGTGCCAGCAGCTTAAAGACTAGCGGGGCCGCCGATGAGCAGTTCTTC,CASSLKTSGAADEQFF
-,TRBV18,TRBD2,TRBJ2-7,TGTGCCAGCTCACCCCCCAGCGGGAGGTTCTACGAGCAGTACTTC,CASSPPSGRFYEQYF
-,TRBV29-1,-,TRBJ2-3,TGCAGCGTTGAAGGGCCAGCCCTAGGGAGGGATACGCAGTATTTT,CSVEGPALGRDTQYF
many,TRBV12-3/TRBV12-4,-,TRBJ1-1,TGTGCCAGCAGTTCGGAGATGAACACTGAAGCTTTCTTT,CASSSEMNTEAFF
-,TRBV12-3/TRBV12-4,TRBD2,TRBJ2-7,TGTGCCAGCAGCTTACAGACTAGCCGCGAGCAGTACTTC,CASSLQTSREQYF
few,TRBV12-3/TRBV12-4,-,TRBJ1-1,TGTGCCAGCAGATGGGGGGCGGCCGAAGCTTTCTTT,CASRWGAAEAFF
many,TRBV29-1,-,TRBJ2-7,TGCAGCGTGGTGACAGGTACCTACGAGCAGTACTTC,CSVVTGTYEQYF
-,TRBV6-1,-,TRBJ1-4,TGTGCCAGCAGTGAACAGGGATCAAAGGGTGAAAAACTGTTTTTT,CASSEQGSKGEKLFF
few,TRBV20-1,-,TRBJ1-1,TGCAGTGCTAGAGAAAGGAAAAACACTGAAGCTTTCTTT,CSARERKNTEAFF
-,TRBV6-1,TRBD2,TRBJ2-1,TGTGCCAGCAGCCTAATGGGACTAGCGGCCGGCAATGAGCAGTTCTTC,CASSLMGLAAGNEQFF
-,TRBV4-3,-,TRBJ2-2,TGCGCCAGCAGCCAAGACGGGGGCGGGAGGAACACCGGGGAGCTGTTTTTT,CASSQDGGGRNTGELFF
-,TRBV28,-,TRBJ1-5,TGTGCCAGCATCGCGGGCCGCAATCAGCCCCAGCATTTT,CASIAGRNQPQHF
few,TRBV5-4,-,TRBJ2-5,TGTGCCACCAGGAGGGAACCACAAGAGACCCAGTACTTC,CATRREPQETQYF
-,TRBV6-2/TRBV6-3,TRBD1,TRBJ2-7,TGTGCCAGCAGTTACTCGGAAGGACAGGTCTCCTACGAGCAGTACTTC,CASSYSEGQVSYEQYF
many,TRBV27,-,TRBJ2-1,TGTGCCAGCAGTTACGGGAACCTATACAATGAGCAGTTCTTC,CASSYGNLYNEQFF
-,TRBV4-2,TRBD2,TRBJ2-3,TGTGCCAGCAGCCACAGACTAGCGGGAGACACAGATACGCAGTATTTT,CASSHRLAGDTDTQYF